This T cell receptor beta chain was documented in a study of beta chain features in type 1 diabetes. Study context: When patients were set against healthy donors, age, gender and cell yields were similar.

Purity of each sorted population was above 95%. The ends lost 1 base at V and 14 bases at J; junction bases unmatched: 4. The CDR3 loop spans 10 amino acids. Germline lookup yields CDR1 GTSNPN and CDR2 SVGIG (reference sequence). General study results and limits: VDJ junctions in type 1 diabetes patients carried more deletions and fewer insertions.

Expressed TCRB transcripts got sequenced, as all isolated RNA was reverse transcribed. The data were produced by immunoSEQ multiplex PCR, yet TCRdb's version contains in-frame clones alone and is incomplete. The repertoire includes fewer than 250,000 clones, 9.6% of them detected once, and approximately 0.035% sits in the top ten. On this clone: Its antigen remains unknown.

This chain links TRBV30 with TRBJ1-2, with 7 bases that match TRBD1. The sequenced sample consisted of naive CD4+ T cells from blood. The TCR was taken from a young woman in good health. The CDR3 protein is CAWSGQGRTF. The CDR3 region has the DNA TGTGCCTGGAGTGGACAGGGCCGAACCTTC.